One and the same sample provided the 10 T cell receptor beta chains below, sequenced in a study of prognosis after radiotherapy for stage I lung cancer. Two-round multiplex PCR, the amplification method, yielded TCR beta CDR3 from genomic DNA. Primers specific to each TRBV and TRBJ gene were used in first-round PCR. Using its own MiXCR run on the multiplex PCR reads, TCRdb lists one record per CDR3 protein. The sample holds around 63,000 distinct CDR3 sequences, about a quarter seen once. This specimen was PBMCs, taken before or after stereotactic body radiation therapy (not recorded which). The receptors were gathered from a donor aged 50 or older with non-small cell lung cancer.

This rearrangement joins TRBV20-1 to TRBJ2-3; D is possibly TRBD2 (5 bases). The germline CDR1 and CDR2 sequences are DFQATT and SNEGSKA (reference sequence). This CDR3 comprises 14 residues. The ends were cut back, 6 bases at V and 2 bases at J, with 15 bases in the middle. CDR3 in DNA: TGCAGTGCGAGGGTGGCAACTATCACAGATACGCAGTATTTT. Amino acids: CSARVATITDTQYF.

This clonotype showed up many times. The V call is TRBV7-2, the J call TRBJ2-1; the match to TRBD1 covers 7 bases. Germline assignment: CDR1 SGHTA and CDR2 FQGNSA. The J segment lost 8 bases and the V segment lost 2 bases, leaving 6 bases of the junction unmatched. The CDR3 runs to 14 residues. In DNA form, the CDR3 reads TGTGCCAGCAGCTTAAGGGGGCAAGGGGATGAGCAGTTCTTC. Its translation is CASSLRGQGDEQFF.

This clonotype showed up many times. CDR3 DNA sequence: TGTGCCAGCCTCCGACTAGTTGGGGAGACCCAGTACTTC. This encodes CASLRLVGETQYF. The V call is TRBV2, the J call TRBJ2-5; tentative D call: TRBD2 (6 bases). Germline V lookup: CDR1 SNHLY, CDR2 FYNNEI. CDR3 length: 13 amino acids. Trimming stripped 8 bases from V and 5 bases from J, with 15 bases between.

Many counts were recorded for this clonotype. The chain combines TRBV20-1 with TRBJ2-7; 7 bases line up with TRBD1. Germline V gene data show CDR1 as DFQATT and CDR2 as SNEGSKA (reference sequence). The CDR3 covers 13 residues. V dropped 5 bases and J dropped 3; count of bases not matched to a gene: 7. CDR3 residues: CSAVRTGGYEQYF. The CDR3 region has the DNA TGCAGTGCTGTCCGGACAGGAGGCTACGAGCAGTACTTC.

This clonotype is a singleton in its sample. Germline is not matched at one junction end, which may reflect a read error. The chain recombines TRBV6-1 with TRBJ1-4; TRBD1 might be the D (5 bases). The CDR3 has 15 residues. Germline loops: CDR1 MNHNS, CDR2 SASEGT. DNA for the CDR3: TGTGCCAGCAGGGCCCAGGGAAGCTACAATGAAAAACAGTTTTTT. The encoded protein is CASRAQGSYNEKQFF.

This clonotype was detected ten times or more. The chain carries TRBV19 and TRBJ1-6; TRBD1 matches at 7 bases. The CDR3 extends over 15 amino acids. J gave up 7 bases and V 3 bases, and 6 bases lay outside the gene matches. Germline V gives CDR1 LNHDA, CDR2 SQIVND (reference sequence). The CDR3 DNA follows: TGTGCCAGTAGTATTTTTGGGACAGACAATTCACCCCTCCACTTT. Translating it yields CASSIFGTDNSPLHF.

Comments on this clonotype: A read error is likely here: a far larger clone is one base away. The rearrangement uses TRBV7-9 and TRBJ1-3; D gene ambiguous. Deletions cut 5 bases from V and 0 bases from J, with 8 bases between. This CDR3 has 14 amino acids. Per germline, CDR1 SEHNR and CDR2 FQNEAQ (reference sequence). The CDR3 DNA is TGTGCCAGCAGCCCTACGGGCTCTGGAAACACCATATATTTT. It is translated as CASSPTGSGNTIYF.

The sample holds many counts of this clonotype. CDR3 residues: CATSPRTTSYEQYF. The CDR3, as DNA: TGTGCCACCAGCCCCCGGACGACCTCCTACGAGCAGTACTTC. The rearrangement links TRBV15 to TRBJ2-7; D not certain. V was clipped by 5 bases and J by 0 bases, with 11 bases between them. The germline V gene encodes CDR1 LNHNV and CDR2 YYDKDF (reference sequence). This CDR3 comprises 14 residues.

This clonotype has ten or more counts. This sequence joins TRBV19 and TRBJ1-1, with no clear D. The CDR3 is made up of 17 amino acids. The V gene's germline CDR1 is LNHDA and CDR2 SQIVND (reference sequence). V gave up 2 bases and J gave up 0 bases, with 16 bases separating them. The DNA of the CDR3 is TGTGCCAGTAGTATAAGCGGGTTGAGGGCGGTGAACACTGAAGCTTTCTTT. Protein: CASSISGLRAVNTEAFF.

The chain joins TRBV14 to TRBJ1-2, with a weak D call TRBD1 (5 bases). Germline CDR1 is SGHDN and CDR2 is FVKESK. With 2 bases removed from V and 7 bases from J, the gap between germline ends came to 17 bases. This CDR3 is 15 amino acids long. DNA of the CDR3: TGTGCCAGCAGCCAAAGGGGTGCCGGGTATCTTGGCTACACCTTC. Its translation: CASSQRGAGYLGYTF.